This TCR beta chain originates from a study of T-cell reconstitution after alpha-beta-depleted transplantation in children. Study observations and caveats: Some patients' high day-60 TCRbeta diversity was traced to surviving recipient T cells and thymic progenitors. T-cell counts and diversity at one year post-transplant came mainly from newly produced T cells. As was reported, about two months after transplant, alpha-beta T cells came from several hundred expanded graft clones.

V was pared by 2 bases and J by 4 bases, with 11 bases between. Germline CDR1 is MNHEY and CDR2 is SVGAGI. CDR3 length equals 14 residues. Unique molecular identifiers featured in how the TCRbeta library was prepared. TCRdb ran MiXCR on the PCR reads and lists one entry per CDR3 protein. The sample yields under 450,000 distinct CDR3 sequences, under 20% seen once. With regard to this clonotype: Antigen specificity is unknown.

This clonotype was sampled from a boy in the first two years of life who had a stem cell transplant for Wiskott-Aldrich syndrome, so the T cells may come from the graft donor. Sequencing was performed on PBMCs, mostly from graft donor cells, taken 360 days after TCRalphabeta/CD19-depleted stem cell transplant. The chain combines TRBV6-5 with TRBJ2-5; D remains unclear. CDR3 coding DNA: TGTGCCAGCAGTTACATCGGTCACCCAGAGACCCAGTACTTC. Protein sequence: CASSYIGHPETQYF.